The next 24 T cell receptor beta chains were all read from a single sample in a study of T cell responses to AZD1222 COVID-19 vaccine. Sequenced by immunoSEQ multiplex PCR; TCRdb stores in-frame clones only, minus some. The sample lists about 69,000 clones, roughly 83% occurring once. The sample here was peripheral blood, taken 28 days after the second AZD1222 dose. Receptor source: an adult who received the AZD1222 COVID-19 vaccine.

The chain couples TRBV24-1 to TRBJ2-2; D remains ambiguous. The germline CDR1 and CDR2 sequences are KGHDR and SFDVKD. Trimming cost V 5 bases and J 5 bases, with 5 bases left between them. This CDR3 is built from 12 residues. CDR3 nucleotide sequence: TGTGCCACCAGTGGGGGAACCGGGGAGCTGTTTTTT. Translated: CATSGGTGELFF.

This chain uses TRBV19 with TRBJ2-3; the match to TRBD2 covers 7 bases. This CDR3 is built from 14 residues. Germline V gene data show CDR1 as LNHDA and CDR2 as SQIVND (reference sequence). J lost 0 bases, V lost 8 bases, and 5 bases had no gene match. CDR3 sequence: CASSLAVSTDTQYF. In DNA, the CDR3 is TGTGCCAGTTCCCTAGCGGTCAGCACAGATACGCAGTATTTT. The whole variable domain, filled in from reference TRBV19 and TRBJ2-3, reads DGGITQSPKYLFRKEGQNVTLSCEQNLNHDAMYWYRQDPGQGLRLIYYSQIVNDFQKGDIAEGYSVSREKKESFPLTVTSAQKNPTAFYLCASSLAVSTDTQYFGPGTRLTVL.

V is TRBV29-1 and J is TRBJ1-6; TRBD1 is a possible D gene (5 bases). CDR1 SQVTM and CDR2 ANQGSEA come from the germline V gene. The CDR3 consists of 15 residues. Trimming stripped 5 bases from V and 6 bases from J, with 17 bases between. CDR3 sequence: CSVRVGRETNSPLHF. CDR3 DNA: TGCAGCGTTCGAGTGGGACGGGAGACTAATTCACCCCTCCACTTT.

This chain connects TRBV29-1 to TRBJ1-6; tentatively, D is TRBD1 (6 bases). The CDR3 runs 13 residues. Germline CDR1 SQVTM, CDR2 ANQGSEA. V was trimmed by 6 bases and J by 5 bases, leaving 11 bases between them. The CDR3 loop is CSVMTGHNSPLHF. The CDR3 DNA reads TGCAGCGTGATGACAGGCCATAATTCACCCCTCCACTTT.

V is TRBV19 and J is TRBJ2-1; D is tentatively TRBD1 or TRBD2 (5 bases each). The V gene lost 7 bases and the J gene lost 5 bases, with 12 bases spanning the gap. This CDR3 has 13 residues. The V gene's germline CDR1 is LNHDA and CDR2 SQIVND (reference sequence). The CDR3 DNA sequence: TGTGCCAGTATTCGGGACGGGAACAATGAGCAGTTCTTC. Translated, it gives CASIRDGNNEQFF.

The J gene is TRBJ1-1, the V gene TRBV27, with 8 bases lining up with TRBD1. This CDR3 region has 18 residues. The V gene's germline CDR1 is MNHEY and CDR2 SMNVEV (reference sequence). Unmatched junction bases numbered 18, after V lost 4 bases and J lost 5 bases. This chain's CDR3 is CASSSPGGAWRGITEAFF. DNA for the CDR3: TGTGCCAGCAGTTCGCCAGGGGGCGCGTGGAGGGGAATAACTGAAGCTTTCTTT.

This chain links TRBV12-3 or TRBV12-4 with TRBJ1-2; D unclear. The CDR3 is made up of 13 amino acids. The germline V and J ends were trimmed by 2 bases and 6 bases, with 10 bases remaining between them. This chain's CDR3 is CASSLRGRNGYTF. The CDR3 bases are TGTGCCAGCAGTTTACGGGGAAGAAATGGCTACACCTTC.

The V gene is TRBV7-8, the J gene TRBJ2-7, with TRBD2 matching 7 bases. V was pared by 6 bases and J by 5 bases, with 7 bases of the junction left unmatched. From germline, CDR1 is SGHVS and CDR2 FQNEAQ. The length of the CDR3 is 13 residues. The CDR3 reads CASRVGGTHEQYF. The CDR3, as DNA: TGTGCCAGCAGGGTGGGAGGGACTCACGAGCAGTACTTC.

This clone was detected many times. V is TRBV7-9 and J is TRBJ2-1; TRBD2 matches 12 bases. The V segment lost 5 bases and the J segment 6 bases; nucleotides outside the gene matches: 5. The germline V gene has CDR1 SEHNR and CDR2 FQNEAQ (reference sequence). This CDR3 is 15 amino acids long. The CDR3 DNA is TGTGCCAGCAGCATAGGACTAGCGGGAATCAATGAGCAGTTCTTC. Translating it yields CASSIGLAGINEQFF.

V and J are TRBV30 and TRBJ2-3; 8 positions agree with TRBD2. Germline V gene data show CDR1 as GTSNPN and CDR2 as SVGIG (reference sequence). J gave up 5 bases and V 5 bases, and 6 bases lay outside the gene matches. This CDR3 contains 13 residues. Here the CDR3 reads CAWAQRERDTQYF. The DNA of the CDR3 is TGTGCCTGGGCCCAGCGGGAGCGAGATACGCAGTATTTT. The full variable domain, completed using reference TRBV30 and TRBJ2-3, is SQTIHQWPATLVQPVGSPLSLECTVEGTSNPNLYWYRQAAGRGLQLLFYSVGIGQISSEVPQNLSASRPQDRQFILSSKKLLLSDSGFYLCAWAQRERDTQYFGPGTRLTVL.

The chain carries TRBV2 and TRBJ1-3; D is unresolved. V lost 4 bases and J lost 0, with 10 bases in between. The CDR3 runs to 15 residues. Germline CDR1 SNHLY, CDR2 FYNNEI. The CDR3 spells CASSADSHSGNTIYF. DNA of the CDR3: TGTGCCAGCAGTGCCGACTCTCACTCTGGAAACACCATATATTTT.

The CDR3 is CASRPADTGELFF. CDR3 in DNA: TGTGCCAGCAGGCCCGCGGACACCGGGGAGCTGTTTTTT. The V call is TRBV2, the J call TRBJ2-2; D is ambiguous. This CDR3 has 13 amino acids. CDR1 and CDR2 (germline): SNHLY, FYNNEI. The V end lost 6 bases, the J end lost 3 bases, and 8 bases lay between the germline ends.

V and J are TRBV5-6 and TRBJ1-1; 7 nucleotides line up with TRBD1. The CDR3 is made up of 13 amino acids. Trimming at V came to 6 bases and at J to 5 bases, leaving 7 bases not matched to a gene. The germline V gene encodes CDR1 SGHDT and CDR2 YYEEEE. The CDR3 region has the DNA TGTGCCAGCACCGCAGGGGGGGGGACTGAAGCTTTCTTT. Amino acids: CASTAGGGTEAFF. The complete variable domain, with remaining parts taken from reference TRBV5-6 and TRBJ1-1, reads DAGVTQSPTHLIKTRGQQVTLRCSPKSGHDTVSWYQQALGQGPQFIFQYYEEEERQRGNFPDRFSGHQFPNYSSELNVNALLLGDSALYLCASTAGGGTEAFFGQGTRLTVV.

Of note for this clone: Other nucleotide sequences from this sample produce the same CDR3. The chain employs TRBV5-1 and TRBJ1-1, with 9 bases lining up with TRBD1. CDR3 size: 15 residues. Germline V gene sequence: CDR1 SGHRS, CDR2 YFSETQ. With V trimmed by 0 bases and J by 1 base, 1 base remained unmatched. The CDR3 protein is CASSLGGQGNTEAFF. The CDR3 DNA sequence: TGCGCCAGCAGCTTGGGGGGACAGGGGAACACTGAAGCTTTCTTT.

The chain is built from TRBV7-9 and TRBJ2-7, with 9 bases that match TRBD1. CDR3 length: 15 amino acids. With V trimmed by 5 bases and J by 11 bases, 16 bases remained unmatched. Germline V gene lookup returns CDR1 SEHNR and CDR2 FQNEAQ (reference sequence). In nucleotides, the CDR3 is TGTGCCAGCAGCCCGGGACAGGGAGCTTGGGGAATCGAGTACTTC. This codes for CASSPGQGAWGIEYF.

V gene TRBV5-1 combines with J gene TRBJ2-2; 9 bases line up with TRBD1. Germline CDR1 SGHRS, CDR2 YFSETQ. The CDR3 extends over 15 amino acids. Trimming at V came to 3 bases and at J to 3 bases, leaving 3 bases not matched to a gene. In nucleotides, the CDR3 is TGCGCCAGCAGCTCACAGGGGGCAGACACCGGGGAGCTGTTTTTT. It translates to CASSSQGADTGELFF. Based on the CDR3 plus reference TRBV5-1 and TRBJ2-2, the full variable domain is KAGVTQTPRYLIKTRGQQVTLSCSPISGHRSVSWYQQTPGQGLQFLFEYFSETQRNKGNFPGRFSGRQFSNSRSEMNVSTLELGDSALYLCASSSQGADTGELFFGEGSRLTVL.

This clone was counted many times. The chain links TRBV24-1 to TRBJ2-3; D tentatively fits TRBD1 or TRBD2 (5 bases each). V was cut by 3 bases and J by 6 bases, with 15 bases left in between. The germline V gene has CDR1 KGHDR and CDR2 SFDVKD. The CDR3 extends over 15 amino acids. The DNA of the CDR3 is TGTGCCACCAGTGATGTACGGGACCGCGTGGATACGCAGTATTTT. Translating it yields CATSDVRDRVDTQYF.

V gene TRBV2 combines with J gene TRBJ1-1; D is unclear. Germline V CDR1 and CDR2: SNHLY, FYNNEI. The CDR3 extends over 11 amino acids. V was trimmed by 6 bases and J by 2 bases, leaving 4 bases between them. Written as DNA, the CDR3 is TGTGCCAGCAGGGCCAACACTGAAGCTTTCTTT. Protein product: CASRANTEAFF.

V usage is TRBV9 and J usage is TRBJ1-2; D is unclear. CDR3 length equals 14 residues. Trimming took off 1 base at V and 8 bases at J, with 15 bases between the two ends. Germline CDR1 is SGDLS and CDR2 is YYNGEE. Written as DNA, the CDR3 is TGTGCCAGCAGCGTATCAGCCCGACAAGAGGGCTACACCTTC. It encodes CASSVSARQEGYTF.

The gene calls are TRBV6-5 and TRBJ2-4; weak D call: TRBD2 (6 bases). CDR1 is MNHEY, CDR2 SVGAGI, per germline. The CDR3 sequence is 13 residues long. The V end was cut by 4 bases, the J end by 8 bases, with 12 bases between. The CDR3: CASSWGPGDIQYF. CDR3 coding DNA: TGTGCCAGCAGTTGGGGCCCGGGGGACATTCAGTACTTC.

V gene TRBV27 combines with J gene TRBJ2-3; D is perhaps TRBD1 (5 bases). This CDR3 is 13 amino acids long. V lost 5 bases, J lost 4 bases, and 10 bases lay in between. Germline V gene lookup returns CDR1 MNHEY and CDR2 SMNVEV (reference sequence). As DNA, the CDR3 is TGTGCCAGCAGTCTAGAAGGGGCAGATACGCAGTATTTT. Translated: CASSLEGADTQYF.

V usage is TRBV24-1 and J usage is TRBJ2-2; 9 bases fit TRBD1. J gave up 4 bases and V 4 bases, and 6 bases lay outside the gene matches. This CDR3 spans 16 amino acids. CDR1 is KGHDR, CDR2 SFDVKD, per germline. The DNA of the CDR3 is TGTGCCACCAGTGACACGGACAGGGGTAGCACCGGGGAGCTGTTTTTT. Its translation is CATSDTDRGSTGELFF.

The V and J genes are TRBV5-1 and TRBJ2-3; 8 nucleotides line up with TRBD1. The CDR3 contains 14 residues. Germline values: CDR1 SGHRS, CDR2 YFSETQ. V was clipped by 4 bases and J by 5 bases; unmatched bases: 6. The CDR3: CASSPGQVEDTQYF. For the CDR3, the DNA is TGCGCCAGCAGCCCGGGACAGGTTGAAGATACGCAGTATTTT.

V gene TRBV6-6 combines with J gene TRBJ2-1, with 9 bases lining up with TRBD2. CDR1 and CDR2 (germline): MNHNY, SVGAGI (reference sequence). Losses at the gene ends were 5 bases for V and 6 bases for J; bases not matched to a gene: 14. The CDR3 totals 17 residues. The CDR3 coding sequence is TGTGCCAGCAGTCGTCCGGGTAGCGGGAGCTTCCTCAATGAGCAGTTCTTC. It encodes CASSRPGSGSFLNEQFF.